This passage covers 32 T cell receptor beta chains from one sample sequenced in a study of cytomegalovirus exposure and HLA in healthy donors. The PCR was carried out with 60 Vbeta primers and 13 Jbeta primers. Some clones are missing from TCRdb's copy, which holds only in-frame ones; the method was immunoSEQ multiplex PCR. The sample contains roughly 97,000 clones, around 80% of which appear only once. Sequencing was carried out using PBMCs. These receptors were obtained from a woman in her forties in good health and CMV-seronegative.

The V and J genes are TRBV2 and TRBJ2-5; D is unclear. The closer fit of TRBJ2-7 to the DNA end suggests the J call may be wrong. Germline V gene sequence: CDR1 SNHLY, CDR2 FYNNEI. The CDR3 sequence is 10 residues long. CDR3 sequence: CASRFYEQYF. The CDR3 DNA is TGTGCCAGCAGATTCTACGAGCAGTACTTC.

The V and J genes are TRBV6-6 and TRBJ1-2; tentatively, D is TRBD1 (5 bases). V lost 6 bases and J 1 base, leaving 12 bases between the germline ends. The germline V gene has CDR1 MNHNY and CDR2 SVGAGI (reference sequence). This CDR3 has 14 amino acids. This chain's CDR3 is CASRTGHFNYGYTF. As DNA, the CDR3 is TGTGCCAGCAGAACCGGACATTTTAACTATGGCTACACCTTC.

J is TRBJ2-1 and V is TRBV2, with 7 bases that match TRBD1. Germline V gene lookup returns CDR1 SNHLY and CDR2 FYNNEI. This CDR3 is 13 amino acids long. Unmatched junction bases numbered 3, after V lost 6 bases and J lost 4 bases. CDR3 DNA: TGTGCCAGCAGCAAACAGGGGTACAATGAGCAGTTCTTC. It encodes CASSKQGYNEQFF.

The gene calls are TRBV5-5 and TRBJ1-3; D gene uncertain. Germline V lookup: CDR1 SGHKS, CDR2 YYEKEE (reference sequence). The V and J ends lost 0 bases and 2 bases respectively, with 6 bases between them. The CDR3 loop spans 14 amino acids. CDR3 region: CASSLGTAGNTIYF. As DNA, the CDR3 is TGTGCCAGCAGCTTGGGGACTGCTGGAAACACCATATATTTT.

This chain joins TRBV4-3 and TRBJ2-5; maybe TRBD1 (6 bases). This CDR3 is 17 amino acids long. V was cut by 1 base and J by 4 bases, with 19 bases left in between. In germline, CDR1 is LGHNA, CDR2 YSLEER. The chain's CDR3 is CASSQVGTLGARETQYF. CDR3 nucleotide sequence: TGCGCCAGCAGCCAAGTTGGGACCTTGGGGGCCCGAGAGACCCAGTACTTC.

The count of this clone is one. The V call is TRBV7-3, the J call TRBJ1-1; TRBD1 might be the D (5 bases). V was pared by 2 bases and J by 1 base, with 8 bases between. The CDR3 runs 14 residues. Germline CDR1 SGHTA, CDR2 FQGTGA. CDR3 nucleotide sequence: TGTGCCAGCAGCTTATCTGGGGCGAACACTGAAGCTTTCTTT. This translates into CASSLSGANTEAFF.

V is TRBV13 and J is TRBJ1-4; tentative D call: TRBD1 (6 bases). The CDR3 loop spans 14 amino acids. The germline V and J ends were trimmed by 0 bases and 7 bases, with 9 bases remaining between them. CDR1 is PRHDT and CDR2 is FYEKMQ in the germline V gene (reference sequence). The chain's CDR3 is CASSLGQGGEKLFF. The CDR3 nucleotides are TGTGCCAGCAGCTTAGGACAGGGTGGTGAAAAACTGTTTTTT.

This chain links TRBV15 with TRBJ1-5, with 7 bases identical to TRBD1. V lost 5 bases, J lost 4 bases, and 8 bases stayed unmatched. The CDR3 runs to 15 residues. Germline assignment: CDR1 LNHNV and CDR2 YYDKDF (reference sequence). The CDR3 DNA is TGTGCCACCAGCCGGGGGGGACAGCCTAATCAGCCCCAGCATTTT. This translates into CATSRGGQPNQPQHF.

This clone was observed a handful of times. The chain recombines TRBV5-4 with TRBJ2-1; 12 nucleotides agree with TRBD2. V was pared by 4 bases and J by 4 bases, with 9 bases of the junction left unmatched. This CDR3 has 17 residues. The germline V gene has CDR1 SGHNT and CDR2 YYREEE (reference sequence). CDR3 protein: CASSGYTSGRKYNEQFF. DNA of the CDR3: TGTGCCAGCAGCGGCTACACTAGCGGGAGGAAGTACAATGAGCAGTTCTTC.

The chain links TRBV2 to TRBJ2-5; tentative D call: TRBD2 (6 bases). Trimming removed 9 bases from V and 4 bases from J, with 21 bases in between. This CDR3 is built from 15 residues. Germline V CDR1 and CDR2: SNHLY, FYNNEI. Here the CDR3 reads CARRQVLGGRETQYF. CDR3 nucleotides: TGTGCCAGGAGACAAGTGTTGGGGGGACGAGAGACCCAGTACTTC. The full variable domain, with the rest looked up from reference TRBV2 and TRBJ2-5, is EPEVTQTPSHQVTQMGQEVILRCVPISNHLYFYWYRQILGQKVEFLVSFYNNEISEKSEIFDDQFSVERPDGSNFTLKIRSTKLEDSAMYFCARRQVLGGRETQYFGPGTRLLVL.

On this clone itself: The sample contains more than one DNA sequence encoding this CDR3. This chain links TRBV6-6 with TRBJ1-1, with no clear D. Per germline, CDR1 MNHNY and CDR2 SVGAGI (reference sequence). The CDR3 sequence is 14 residues long. Trimming removed 2 bases at V and 2 bases at J, with 9 bases between. CDR3 nucleotides: TGTGCCAGCAGTTACGGGCAGACAAACACTGAAGCTTTCTTT. This gives the protein CASSYGQTNTEAFF.

The CDR3 is CASRQDNSPLHF. CDR3 DNA sequence: TGTGCCAGTAGGCAGGATAATTCACCCCTCCACTTT. V and J are TRBV19 and TRBJ1-6, with D unclear. The CDR3 has 12 amino acids. The V gene lost 6 bases and the J gene lost 5 bases, with 5 bases spanning the gap. CDR1 and CDR2 from the germline V gene are LNHDA and SQIVND (reference sequence).

The rearrangement links TRBV19 to TRBJ1-2; perhaps TRBD1 as D (5 bases). CDR1 is LNHDA and CDR2 is SQIVND in the germline V gene (reference sequence). CDR3 length equals 16 residues. Trimming took off 10 bases at V and 4 bases at J, with 25 bases between the two ends. The CDR3 bases are TGTGCCACTAAAGTGGGGCTAAAGACAGACGTCTATGGCTACACCTTC. Protein product: CATKVGLKTDVYGYTF.

The V and J genes are TRBV6-1 and TRBJ1-5, with D perhaps TRBD1 (5 bases). Germline V gives CDR1 MNHNS, CDR2 SASEGT. The V and J ends lost 5 bases and 3 bases respectively, with 11 bases between them. The CDR3 covers 14 residues. The DNA of the CDR3 is TGTGCCAGCAGTTCTAGACAGCCCAATCAGCCCCAGCATTTT. Translated, it gives CASSSRQPNQPQHF.

The chain couples TRBV6-6 to TRBJ1-3; tentatively, D is TRBD1 (6 bases). Trimming removed 7 bases from V and 0 bases from J, with 13 bases in between. The CDR3 is made up of 15 amino acids. CDR1 MNHNY and CDR2 SVGAGI come from the germline V gene (reference sequence). This CDR3 reads CASTLPRGSGNTIYF. CDR3 bases: TGTGCCAGCACCTTACCCAGGGGCTCTGGAAACACCATATATTTT.

The rearrangement links TRBV6-5 to TRBJ1-2; D is undetermined. V was shortened by 2 bases and J by 6 bases, with 16 bases between the two germline ends. Germline values: CDR1 MNHEY, CDR2 SVGAGI. The CDR3 is made up of 15 amino acids. In DNA, the CDR3 is TGTGCCAGCAGTTACGAGAGATCTCCTCTGCATGGCTACACCTTC. Translating gives CASSYERSPLHGYTF.

This chain links TRBV9 with TRBJ2-5, with 7 bases aligning to TRBD2. The CDR3 has 17 residues. CDR1 and CDR2 (germline): SGDLS, YYNGEE. Unmatched junction bases numbered 12, after V lost 0 bases and J lost 4 bases. CDR3 in amino acids: CASSVGGGGRRVETQYF. The CDR3 nucleotides are TGTGCCAGCAGCGTAGGAGGTGGCGGGAGAAGGGTAGAGACCCAGTACTTC.

The chain carries TRBV27 and TRBJ2-2; TRBD1 agrees at 9 bases. Losses at the gene ends were 5 bases for V and 6 bases for J; bases not matched to a gene: 10. This CDR3 is 16 amino acids long. Germline V gene lookup returns CDR1 MNHEY and CDR2 SMNVEV (reference sequence). CDR3 amino acids: CASSDPGQGKAGELFF. As DNA, the CDR3 is TGTGCCAGCAGTGACCCGGGACAGGGAAAGGCCGGGGAGCTGTTTTTT.

The chain is built from TRBV9 and TRBJ2-3; 15 bases are shared with TRBD2. Trimming cost V 0 bases and J 5 bases; bases outside gene matches: 7. Germline V lookup: CDR1 SGDLS, CDR2 YYNGEE. This CDR3 is built from 18 residues. CDR3 coding DNA: TGTGCCAGCAGCGTAGGTGGACTAGCGGGAGGGCCGGAAGATACGCAGTATTTT. This encodes CASSVGGLAGGPEDTQYF. Full variable domain (outside the CDR3, taken from reference TRBV9 and TRBJ2-3): DSGVTQTPKHLITATGQRVTLRCSPRSGDLSVYWYQQSLDQGLQFLIQYYNGEERAKGNILERFSAQQFPDLHSELNLSSLELGDSALYFCASSVGGLAGGPEDTQYFGPGTRLTVL.

The rearrangement joins TRBV29-1 to TRBJ2-5; a weak D match, TRBD2 (7 bases). The CDR3 length is 15 residues. Germline V CDR1 and CDR2: SQVTM, ANQGSEA. Trimming removed 1 base at V and 5 bases at J, with 17 bases between. CDR3 bases: TGCAGCGTTGAAGTTTACGGGGGAGGGGGGGAGACCCAGTACTTC. This sequence encodes CSVEVYGGGGETQYF.

V and J are TRBV7-3 and TRBJ2-2; D remains ambiguous. CDR1 and CDR2 (germline): SGHTA, FQGTGA. CDR3 length equals 14 residues. V lost 3 bases, J lost 4 bases, and 9 bases lay in between. The CDR3 region is CASSFGAATGELFF. In nucleotides, the CDR3 is TGTGCCAGCAGCTTCGGTGCCGCCACCGGGGAGCTGTTTTTT.

In its sample, this clone was seen once. The chain is built from TRBV5-1 and TRBJ2-3; TRBD2 agrees at 14 bases. The CDR3 runs to 17 residues. J gave up 4 bases and V 7 bases, and 11 bases lay outside the gene matches. Germline lookup yields CDR1 SGHRS and CDR2 YFSETQ. The CDR3 loop is CASSRQGLAGDSDTQYF. The CDR3 bases are TGCGCCAGCTCCCGGCAGGGACTAGCGGGAGATTCAGATACGCAGTATTTT.

The chain employs TRBV12-5 and TRBJ2-3, with 13 bases that match TRBD2. V dropped 0 bases and J dropped 2; count of bases not matched to a gene: 8. Germline V gene sequence: CDR1 LGHNT, CDR2 FRNRAP. There are 19 residues in the CDR3. The CDR3 region has the DNA TGTGCTAGTGGTTTGGTACCCGACGGGACTAGCGGGATCACAGATACGCAGTATTTT. Protein product: CASGLVPDGTSGITDTQYF.

The V gene is TRBV6-5, the J gene TRBJ1-2; D remains ambiguous. V lost 10 bases, J lost 4 bases, and 16 bases lay in between. The germline V gene encodes CDR1 MNHEY and CDR2 SVGAGI. CDR3 length equals 13 residues. The CDR3 nucleotides read TGTGCCATACGTCCCTTGAGCCTCTATGGCTACACCTTC. This codes for CAIRPLSLYGYTF.

The V and J genes are TRBV2 and TRBJ1-2; no firm D call. In germline, CDR1 is SNHLY, CDR2 FYNNEI. V was clipped by 1 base and J by 4 bases, with 10 bases between them. This CDR3 is 14 amino acids long. The CDR3 loop is CASSEVLQFYGYTF. CDR3 nucleotide sequence: TGTGCCAGCAGTGAAGTGTTGCAGTTCTATGGCTACACCTTC.

Note on this clone: Other nucleotide sequences in the sample specify the same CDR3. V usage is TRBV9 and J usage is TRBJ2-1, with 12 nucleotides matching TRBD2. The CDR3 consists of 16 residues. Germline trimming cut 2 bases from V and 0 bases from J; bases unmatched to any gene: 0. The germline CDR1 and CDR2 sequences are SGDLS and YYNGEE. The CDR3 loop reads CASSVGLAGSYNEQFF. As DNA, the CDR3 is TGTGCCAGCAGCGTGGGACTAGCGGGCTCCTACAATGAGCAGTTCTTC.

This clone appeared once. The chain couples TRBV9 to TRBJ1-3; unclear D gene. The CDR3 runs 16 residues. V lost 3 bases and J 0 bases, leaving 13 bases between the germline ends. Germline values: CDR1 SGDLS, CDR2 YYNGEE. CDR3 loop: CASSDDGVSSGNTIYF. CDR3 DNA: TGTGCCAGCAGCGACGACGGAGTCAGCTCTGGAAACACCATATATTTT.

This chain links TRBV27 with TRBJ2-6, with unresolved D. The CDR3 length is 15 residues. Germline V CDR1 and CDR2: MNHEY, SMNVEV (reference sequence). With 6 bases removed from V and 4 bases from J, the gap between germline ends came to 13 bases. Here the CDR3 reads CASRARGGGANVLTF. The CDR3 bases are TGTGCCAGCAGAGCCAGAGGCGGCGGGGCCAACGTCCTGACTTTC.

Regarding this clone: At the DNA level, this CDR3 is encoded by other sequences in the same sample as well. The chain is built from TRBV11-2 and TRBJ1-1; D gene unclear. The CDR3 consists of 11 residues. Trimming took 4 bases from V and 4 from J, leaving 4 bases between them. Germline CDR1 is SGHAT and CDR2 is FQNNGV. The CDR3 nucleotides are TGTGCCAGCAGCTCTGTCACTGAAGCTTTCTTT. Amino acid sequence: CASSSVTEAFF.

The chain employs TRBV7-9 and TRBJ1-2; the D is unclear. V gave up 2 bases and J gave up 5 bases, with 12 bases separating them. The CDR3 is made up of 14 amino acids. In germline, CDR1 is SEHNR, CDR2 FQNEAQ (reference sequence). CDR3 sequence (DNA): TGTGCCAGCAGCTTATCCCCGACGGGATATGGCTACACCTTC. Translating it yields CASSLSPTGYGYTF. The full variable domain, completed using reference TRBV7-9 and TRBJ1-2, is DTGVSQNPRHKITKRGQNVTFRCDPISEHNRLYWYRQTLGQGPEFLTYFQNEAQLEKSRLLSDRFSAERPKGSFSTLEIQRTEQGDSAMYLCASSLSPTGYGYTFGSGTRLTVV.

The chain uses TRBV5-1 and TRBJ2-4; 13 nucleotides agree with TRBD2. V shed 3 bases, J shed 8 bases, and the junction held 2 bases outside the gene matches. Germline lookup yields CDR1 SGHRS and CDR2 YFSETQ. CDR3 length: 14 amino acids. The CDR3 region has the DNA TGCGCCAGCAGCTCCACTAGCGGGGGGGACATTCAGTACTTC. Its translation is CASSSTSGGDIQYF.

The chain uses TRBV7-9 and TRBJ1-1, with D unclear. Trimming pared 3 bases from V and 1 base from J, leaving 9 bases between. Germline V lookup: CDR1 SEHNR, CDR2 FQNEAQ (reference sequence). CDR3 size: 14 residues. In DNA form, the CDR3 reads TGTGCCAGCAGCTTCATCAGTTCGAACACTGAAGCTTTCTTT. It is translated as CASSFISSNTEAFF.